This TCR delta chain was captured by sequencing in a study of gamma-delta chains in newborns, infants, children (dated 2019 in TCRdb). About the investigation overall: According to the study title, microbial exposure causes polyclonal expansion of innate gammadelta T cells right after birth. How innate gammadelta T cell populations in human newborns were shaped by microbial exposure immediately after birth was investigated in the study.

The sample was run on an Illumina MiSeq. Clones were re-identified by TCRdb from the public reads with CATT, and rows with the same DNA were merged. The sample has about 3,500 delta-chain clones on record, around 0.62% of them singletons. Approximately 15% of the sample is taken by the ten largest. This clone was detected only a few times. This receptor's antigen is unknown. TCRdb has a much larger clone's protein, which differs at residue 6 from the translation of this DNA, likely because of a read error; what is shown is the protein translated from the DNA. Its CDR3 holds 16 amino acids, cysteine through phenylalanine. The read is trimmed to its CDR3 DNA, 48 bases read in frame from base 1. The germline V gene encodes CDR1 GEAIGNYY and CDR2 EKD. For this chain, trimming is 3 bases at the V end and 4 bases at the J end, and the number of junction bases without a gene match is 4.

The sample comprised blood. This TCR was recovered from a child who was a newborn, infant or young child, either healthy, febrile or measles-vaccinated (not recorded which). The chain is encoded by TRDV2 joined to TRDJ3, and TRDD3 matches 8 of the central bases. TCRdb records no J gene; here it was assigned by comparing the DNA to germline. For the CDR3, the sequence is CACDVMGDWDTRQMFF. The DNA is TGTGCCTGTGACGTAATGGGGGATTGGGACACCCGACAGATGTTTTTC.